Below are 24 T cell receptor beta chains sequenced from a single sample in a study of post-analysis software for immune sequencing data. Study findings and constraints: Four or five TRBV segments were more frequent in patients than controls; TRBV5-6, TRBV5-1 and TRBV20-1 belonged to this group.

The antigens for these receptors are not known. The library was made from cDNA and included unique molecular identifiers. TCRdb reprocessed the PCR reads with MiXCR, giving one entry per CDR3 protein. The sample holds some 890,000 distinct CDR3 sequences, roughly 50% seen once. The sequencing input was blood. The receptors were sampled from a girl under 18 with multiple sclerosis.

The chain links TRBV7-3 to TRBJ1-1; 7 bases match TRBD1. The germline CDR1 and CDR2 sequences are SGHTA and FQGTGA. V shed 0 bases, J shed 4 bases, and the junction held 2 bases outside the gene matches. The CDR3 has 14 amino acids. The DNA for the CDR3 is TGTGCCAGCAGCTTAACTGAGGGGGCCACTGAAGCTTTCTTT. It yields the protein CASSLTEGATEAFF.

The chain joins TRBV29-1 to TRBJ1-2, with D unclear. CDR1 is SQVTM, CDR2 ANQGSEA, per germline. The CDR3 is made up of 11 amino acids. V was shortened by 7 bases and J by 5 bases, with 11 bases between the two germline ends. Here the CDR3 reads CSAPDEYGYTF. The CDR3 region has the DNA TGCAGCGCCCCGGACGAGTATGGCTACACCTTC. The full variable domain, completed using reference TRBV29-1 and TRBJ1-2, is SAVISQKPSRDICQRGTSLTIQCQVDSQVTMMFWYRQQPGQSLTLIATANQGSEATYESGFVIDKFPISRPNLTFSTLTVSNMSPEDSSIYLCSAPDEYGYTFGSGTRLTVV.

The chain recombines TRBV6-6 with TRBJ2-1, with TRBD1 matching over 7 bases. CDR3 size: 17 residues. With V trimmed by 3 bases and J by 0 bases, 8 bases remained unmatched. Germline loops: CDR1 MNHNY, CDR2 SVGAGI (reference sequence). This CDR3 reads CASSYPTGPSSYNEQFF. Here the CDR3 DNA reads TGTGCCAGCAGTTATCCGACAGGGCCCAGCTCCTACAATGAGCAGTTCTTC.

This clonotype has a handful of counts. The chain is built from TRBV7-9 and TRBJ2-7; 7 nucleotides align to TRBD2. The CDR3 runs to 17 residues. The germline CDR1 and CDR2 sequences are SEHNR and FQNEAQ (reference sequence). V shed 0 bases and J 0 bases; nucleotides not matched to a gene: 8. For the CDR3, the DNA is TGTGCCAGCAGCTTAGCGCGTGGTCCTAGCGGCTCCTACGAGCAGTACTTC. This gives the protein CASSLARGPSGSYEQYF. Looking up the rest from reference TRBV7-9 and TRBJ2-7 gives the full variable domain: DTGVSQNPRHKITKRGQNVTFRCDPISEHNRLYWYRQTLGQGPEFLTYFQNEAQLEKSRLLSDRFSAERPKGSFSTLEIQRTEQGDSAMYLCASSLARGPSGSYEQYFGPGTRLTVT.

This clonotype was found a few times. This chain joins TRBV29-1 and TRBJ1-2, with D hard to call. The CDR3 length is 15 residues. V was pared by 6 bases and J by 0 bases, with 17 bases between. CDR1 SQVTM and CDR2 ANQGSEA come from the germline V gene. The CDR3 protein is CSVPVPDGANYGYTF. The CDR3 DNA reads TGCAGCGTCCCTGTCCCGGACGGAGCTAACTATGGCTACACCTTC.

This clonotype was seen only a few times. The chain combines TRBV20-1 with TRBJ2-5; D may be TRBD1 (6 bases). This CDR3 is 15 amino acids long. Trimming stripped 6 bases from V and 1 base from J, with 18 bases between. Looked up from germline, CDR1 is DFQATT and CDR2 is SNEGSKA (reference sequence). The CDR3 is CSAPLDRGIQETQYF. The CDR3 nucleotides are TGCAGTGCCCCACTGGACAGAGGGATCCAAGAGACCCAGTACTTC.

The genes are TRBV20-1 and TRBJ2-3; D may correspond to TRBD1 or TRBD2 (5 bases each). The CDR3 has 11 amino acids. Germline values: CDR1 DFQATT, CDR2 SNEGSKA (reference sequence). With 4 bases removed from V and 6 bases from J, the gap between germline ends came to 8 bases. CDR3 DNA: TGCAGTGCTATCGGGGCCGATACGCAGTATTTT. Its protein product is CSAIGADTQYF.

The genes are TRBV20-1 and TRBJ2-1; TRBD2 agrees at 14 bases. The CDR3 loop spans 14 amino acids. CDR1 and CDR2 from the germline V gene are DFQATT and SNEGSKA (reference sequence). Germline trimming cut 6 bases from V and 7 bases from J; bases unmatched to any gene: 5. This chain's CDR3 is CSAVGTSGSNEQFF. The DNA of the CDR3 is TGCAGTGCCGTCGGGACTAGCGGGAGTAATGAGCAGTTCTTC.

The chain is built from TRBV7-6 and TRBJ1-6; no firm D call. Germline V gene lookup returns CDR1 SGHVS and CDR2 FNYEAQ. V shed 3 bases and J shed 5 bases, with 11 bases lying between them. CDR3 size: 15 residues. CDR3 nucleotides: TGTGCCAGCAGCTTGGGTGACGGGAATAATTCACCCCTCCACTTT. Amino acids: CASSLGDGNNSPLHF.

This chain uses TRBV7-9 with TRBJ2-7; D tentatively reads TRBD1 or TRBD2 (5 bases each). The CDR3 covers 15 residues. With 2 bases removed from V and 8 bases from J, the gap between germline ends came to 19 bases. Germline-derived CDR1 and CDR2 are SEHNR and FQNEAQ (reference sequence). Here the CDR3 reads CASSLRDGTSGKQYF. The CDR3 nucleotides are TGTGCCAGCAGCTTAAGGGACGGGACCTCGGGAAAGCAGTACTTC.

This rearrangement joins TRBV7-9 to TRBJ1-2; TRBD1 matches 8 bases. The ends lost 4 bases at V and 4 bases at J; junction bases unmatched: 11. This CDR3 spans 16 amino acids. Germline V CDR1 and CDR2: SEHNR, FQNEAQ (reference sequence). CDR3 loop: CASSSGGTGRSYGYTF. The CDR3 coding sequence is TGTGCCAGCAGCTCGGGGGGGACAGGACGAAGCTATGGCTACACCTTC.

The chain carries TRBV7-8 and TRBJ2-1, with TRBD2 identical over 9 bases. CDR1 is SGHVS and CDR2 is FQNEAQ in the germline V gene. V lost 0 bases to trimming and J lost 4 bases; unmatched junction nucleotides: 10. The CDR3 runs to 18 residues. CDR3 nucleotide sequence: TGTGCCAGCAGCTTAGCGGTTCTAGCGGGAACACTTTACAATGAGCAGTTCTTC. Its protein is CASSLAVLAGTLYNEQFF.

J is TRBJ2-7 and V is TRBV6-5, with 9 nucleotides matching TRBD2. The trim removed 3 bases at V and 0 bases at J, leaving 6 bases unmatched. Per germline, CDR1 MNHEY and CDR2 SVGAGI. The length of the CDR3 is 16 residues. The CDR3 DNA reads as TGTGCCAGCAGTTATAGGACTAGCGCACGCTCCTACGAGCAGTACTTC. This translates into CASSYRTSARSYEQYF.

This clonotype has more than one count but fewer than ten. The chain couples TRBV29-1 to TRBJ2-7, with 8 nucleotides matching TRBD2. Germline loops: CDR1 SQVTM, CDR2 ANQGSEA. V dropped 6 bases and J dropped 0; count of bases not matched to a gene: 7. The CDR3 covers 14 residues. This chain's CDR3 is CSVPTGGSSYEQYF. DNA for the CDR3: TGCAGCGTCCCGACGGGGGGGAGCTCCTACGAGCAGTACTTC.

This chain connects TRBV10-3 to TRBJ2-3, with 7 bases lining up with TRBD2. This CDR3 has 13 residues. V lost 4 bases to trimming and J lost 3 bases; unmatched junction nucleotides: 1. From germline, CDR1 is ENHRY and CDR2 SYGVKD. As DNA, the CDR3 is TGTGCCATCAGTGGGACTAGTACAGATACGCAGTATTTT. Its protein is CAISGTSTDTQYF.

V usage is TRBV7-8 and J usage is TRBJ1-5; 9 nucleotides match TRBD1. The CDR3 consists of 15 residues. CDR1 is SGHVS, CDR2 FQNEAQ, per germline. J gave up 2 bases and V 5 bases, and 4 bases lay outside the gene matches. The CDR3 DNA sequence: TGTGCCAGCAGCCACTGGGACAGGGGCAATCAGCCCCAGCATTTT. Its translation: CASSHWDRGNQPQHF.

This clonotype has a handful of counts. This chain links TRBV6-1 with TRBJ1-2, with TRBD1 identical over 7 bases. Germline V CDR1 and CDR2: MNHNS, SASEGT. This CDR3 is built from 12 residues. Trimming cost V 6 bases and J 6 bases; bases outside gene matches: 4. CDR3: CASSQQGNGYTF. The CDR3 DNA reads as TGTGCCAGCAGCCAACAGGGGAATGGCTACACCTTC.

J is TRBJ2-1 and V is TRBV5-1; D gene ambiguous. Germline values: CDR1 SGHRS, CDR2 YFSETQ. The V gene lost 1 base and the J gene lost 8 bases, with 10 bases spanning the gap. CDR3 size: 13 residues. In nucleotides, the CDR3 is TGCGCCAGCAGCTTGCAGGCGCGCGATGAGCAGTTCTTC. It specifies CASSLQARDEQFF.

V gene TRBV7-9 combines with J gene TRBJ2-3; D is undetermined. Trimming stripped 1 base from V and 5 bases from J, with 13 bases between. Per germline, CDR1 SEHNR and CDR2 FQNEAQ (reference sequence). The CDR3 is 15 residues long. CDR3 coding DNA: TGTGCCAGCAGCTTAGTATCCCCCTACCAAGATACGCAGTATTTT. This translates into CASSLVSPYQDTQYF. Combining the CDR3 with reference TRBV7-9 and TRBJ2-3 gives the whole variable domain DTGVSQNPRHKITKRGQNVTFRCDPISEHNRLYWYRQTLGQGPEFLTYFQNEAQLEKSRLLSDRFSAERPKGSFSTLEIQRTEQGDSAMYLCASSLVSPYQDTQYFGPGTRLTVL.

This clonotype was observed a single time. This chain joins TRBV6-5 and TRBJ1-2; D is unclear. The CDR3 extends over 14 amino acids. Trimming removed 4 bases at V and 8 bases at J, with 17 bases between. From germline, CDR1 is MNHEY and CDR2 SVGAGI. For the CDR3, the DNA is TGTGCCAGCAGTTCCCCTCCACCCGAATCGGGCTACACCTTC. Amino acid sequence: CASSSPPPESGYTF.

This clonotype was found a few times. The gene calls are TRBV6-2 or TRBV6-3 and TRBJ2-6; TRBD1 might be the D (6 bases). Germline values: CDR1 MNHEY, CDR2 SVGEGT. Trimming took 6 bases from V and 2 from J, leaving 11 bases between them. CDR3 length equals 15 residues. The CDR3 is CASRPQGAGANVLTF. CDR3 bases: TGTGCCAGCAGACCACAGGGAGCTGGGGCCAACGTCCTGACTTTC.

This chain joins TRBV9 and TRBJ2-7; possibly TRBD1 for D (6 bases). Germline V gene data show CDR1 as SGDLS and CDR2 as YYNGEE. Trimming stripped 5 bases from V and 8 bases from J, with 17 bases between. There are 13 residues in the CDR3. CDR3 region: CASSFGRGYKQYF. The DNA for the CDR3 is TGTGCCAGCAGTTTTGGCAGGGGATACAAGCAGTACTTC.

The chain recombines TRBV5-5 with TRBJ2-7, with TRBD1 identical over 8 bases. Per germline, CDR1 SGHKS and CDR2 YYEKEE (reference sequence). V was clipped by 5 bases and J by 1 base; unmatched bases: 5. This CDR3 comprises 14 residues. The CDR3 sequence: CASRVQGVSYEQYF. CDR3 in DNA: TGTGCCAGCAGGGTACAGGGGGTTTCCTACGAGCAGTACTTC.

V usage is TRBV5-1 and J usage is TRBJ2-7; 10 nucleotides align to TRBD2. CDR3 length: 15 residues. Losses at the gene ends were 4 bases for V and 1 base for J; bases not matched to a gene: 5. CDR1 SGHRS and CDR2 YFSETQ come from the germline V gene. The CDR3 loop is CASSQTSGRSYEQYF. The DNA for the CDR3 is TGCGCCAGCAGCCAGACTAGCGGGCGATCCTACGAGCAGTACTTC.